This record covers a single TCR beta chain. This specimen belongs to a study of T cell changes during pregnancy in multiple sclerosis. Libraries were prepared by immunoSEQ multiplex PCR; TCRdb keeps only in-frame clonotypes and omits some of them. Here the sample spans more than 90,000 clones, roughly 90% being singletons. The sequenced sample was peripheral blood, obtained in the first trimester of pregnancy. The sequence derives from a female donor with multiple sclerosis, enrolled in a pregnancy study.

CDR3 sequence: CASSLSPGLKLNEQFF. As DNA, the CDR3 is TGCGCCAGCAGCTTGTCCCCGGGACTAAAATTGAATGAGCAGTTCTTC. This chain uses TRBV5-1 with TRBJ2-1; 7 nucleotides agree with TRBD2. The V and J ends lost 1 base and 7 bases, in that order; junction bases with no gene match: 11. Germline V lookup: CDR1 SGHRS, CDR2 YFSETQ. The CDR3 runs to 16 residues.